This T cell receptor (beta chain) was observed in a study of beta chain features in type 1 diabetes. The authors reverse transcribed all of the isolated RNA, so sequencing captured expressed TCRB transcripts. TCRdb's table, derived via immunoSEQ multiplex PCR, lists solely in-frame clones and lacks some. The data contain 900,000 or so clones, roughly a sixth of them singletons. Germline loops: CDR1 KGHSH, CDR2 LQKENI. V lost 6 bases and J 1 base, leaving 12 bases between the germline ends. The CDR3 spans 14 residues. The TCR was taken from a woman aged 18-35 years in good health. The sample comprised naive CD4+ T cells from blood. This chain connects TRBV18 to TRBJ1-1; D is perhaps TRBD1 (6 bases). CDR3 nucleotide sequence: TGTGCCAGCTCCCCTGAACAGGGGAACACTGAAGCTTTCTTT. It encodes CASSPEQGNTEAFF.